The 15 T cell receptor beta chains given below trace back to one sample, sequenced in a study of blood T cell repertoires in COVID-19 (TCRdb year 2020). Receptor libraries were prepared by the immunoSEQ multiplex PCR assay. As stored in TCRdb, this immuneACCESS dataset retains in-frame rearrangements with V and J assigned. A fraction of the clones does not appear; measured against another copy, unresolved V genes explain less than half of the discrepancy, and the remainder lacks a known reason. This sample gives about 360,000 clones in total; approximately 77% of them show up just once. The top ten clones comprise more than 1% of the sample. Material: peripheral blood. These receptors all stem from a human donor with acute or convalescent COVID-19. The donor label of this sample is uncertain.

V and J are TRBV5-1 and TRBJ2-1; TRBD1 agrees at 9 bases. This CDR3 spans 14 amino acids. The V gene end was trimmed by 2 bases and the J gene end by 5 bases; junction bases not matched to a gene: 2. Per the germline V gene, CDR1 is SGHRS and CDR2 is YFSETQ. The CDR3 spells CASSLQGANNEQFF. The CDR3 region has the DNA TGCGCCAGCAGCTTACAGGGGGCAAACAATGAGCAGTTCTTC.

The chain couples TRBV6-1 to TRBJ1-1; D may be TRBD1 (6 bases). Between the trimmed V and J ends, which lost 3 bases and 11 bases, there was a span of 13 bases. The CDR3 is 12 amino acids. CDR1 MNHNS and CDR2 SASEGT come from the germline V gene. The CDR3 reads CASSDTGLRAFF. CDR3 DNA sequence: TGTGCCAGCAGTGACACAGGGTTGCGGGCTTTCTTT.

The genes are TRBV5-1 and TRBJ2-1; 8 positions match TRBD2. From germline, CDR1 is SGHRS and CDR2 YFSETQ. The CDR3 runs to 16 residues. Trimming removed 1 base from V and 4 bases from J; junction bases left unmatched: 7. CDR3 protein: CASSLSSGPGYNEQFF. CDR3 bases: TGCGCCAGCAGCTTGTCTAGCGGGCCAGGTTACAATGAGCAGTTCTTC.

The V and J genes are TRBV2 and TRBJ1-5, with TRBD1 matching over 8 bases. The CDR3 has 16 residues. Germline V gene data show CDR1 as SNHLY and CDR2 as FYNNEI. J lost 1 base, V lost 6 bases, and 8 bases had no gene match. Here the CDR3 DNA reads TGTGCCAGCAGAGCCCACAGGGGGAGGAGCAATCAGCCCCAGCATTTT. As protein: CASRAHRGRSNQPQHF.

The rearrangement joins TRBV6-5 to TRBJ2-1; no definite D call. The germline V and J ends were trimmed by 5 bases and 0 bases, with 5 bases remaining between them. The CDR3 sequence is 13 residues long. Germline V gene sequence: CDR1 MNHEY, CDR2 SVGAGI. The chain's CDR3 is CASSTASYNEQFF. Written as DNA, the CDR3 is TGTGCCAGCAGTACAGCCTCCTACAATGAGCAGTTCTTC.

The CDR3 nucleotides read TGTGCCAGCAGTGAAAACGCCGTGACAGCTAGCAATCAGCCCCAGCATTTT. Protein: CASSENAVTASNQPQHF. This chain joins TRBV2 and TRBJ1-5; D possibly corresponds to TRBD1 (5 bases). V was cut by 2 bases and J by 0 bases, with 14 bases left in between. Germline CDR1 SNHLY, CDR2 FYNNEI. This CDR3 comprises 17 residues.

The V and J genes are TRBV15 and TRBJ1-1; D possibly corresponds to TRBD1 (5 bases). The germline gives CDR1 LNHNV, CDR2 YYDKDF (reference sequence). V lost 3 bases to trimming and J lost 4 bases, with 18 bases between them. The CDR3 consists of 16 residues. This CDR3 is CATSRDQGSPRTEAFF. The CDR3, as DNA: TGTGCCACCAGCAGGGACCAGGGCAGCCCACGCACTGAAGCTTTCTTT.

This sequence joins TRBV5-1 and TRBJ2-1; D is possibly TRBD1 (5 bases). The CDR3 has 14 amino acids. V was shortened by 3 bases and J by 2 bases, with 9 bases between the two germline ends. Looked up from germline, CDR1 is SGHRS and CDR2 is YFSETQ. The chain's CDR3 is CASSSGQTYNEQFF. For the CDR3, the DNA is TGCGCCAGCAGCTCAGGGCAGACCTACAATGAGCAGTTCTTC.

The chain has TRBV7-4 and TRBJ2-7, with D perhaps matching TRBD1 (6 bases). CDR1 is SGHVT and CDR2 is SQSDAQ in the germline V gene. The CDR3 covers 13 residues. Trimming removed 2 bases at V and 5 bases at J, with 10 bases between. The CDR3 nucleotides read TGTGCCAGCAGCTTACTACAGGGCCACGAGCAGTACTTC. This encodes CASSLLQGHEQYF.

This chain uses TRBV30 with TRBJ1-6, with D hard to call. V was trimmed by 0 bases and J by 6 bases, leaving 9 bases between them. Per the germline V gene, CDR1 is GTSNPN and CDR2 is SVGIG (reference sequence). The CDR3 runs 14 residues. The CDR3: CAWSVGRLNSPLHF. The CDR3 nucleotides are TGTGCCTGGAGTGTCGGCAGACTTAATTCACCCCTCCACTTT. Full variable domain (outside the CDR3, taken from reference TRBV30 and TRBJ1-6): SQTIHQWPATLVQPVGSPLSLECTVEGTSNPNLYWYRQAAGRGLQLLFYSVGIGQISSEVPQNLSASRPQDRQFILSSKKLLLSDSGFYLCAWSVGRLNSPLHFGNGTRLTVT.

This chain uses TRBV6-6 with TRBJ2-2, with a tentative D call TRBD2 (7 bases). V was pared by 0 bases and J by 5 bases, with 10 bases between. This CDR3 spans 15 amino acids. Germline CDR1 and CDR2: MNHNY and SVGAGI (reference sequence). The CDR3 region is CASSYSRGGTGELFF. CDR3 DNA sequence: TGTGCCAGCAGTTACTCGAGGGGGGGGACCGGGGAGCTGTTTTTT.

This chain connects TRBV7-2 to TRBJ2-1, with 7 bases lining up with TRBD2. CDR1 and CDR2 (germline): SGHTA, FQGNSA. J was trimmed by 8 bases and V by 2 bases; bases with no gene match: 9. The CDR3 covers 15 residues. The CDR3 DNA reads TGTGCCAGCAGCTTATCTCCCGCTGGGGGGGATGAGCAGTTCTTC. This codes for CASSLSPAGGDEQFF.

In this sample, this clone turned up a few times. The V gene is TRBV10-1, the J gene TRBJ1-1; tentatively, D is TRBD1 (6 bases). CDR3 length equals 14 residues. Germline loops: CDR1 WNHNN, CDR2 SYGVQD (reference sequence). The ends were cut back, 0 bases at V and 6 bases at J, with 11 bases in the middle. The CDR3 DNA is TGCGCCAGCAGTGAGTCTGCGAACAGGGCTGAAGCTTTCTTT. It translates to CASSESANRAEAFF.

The chain carries TRBV3-1 (or the pseudogene TRBV3-2) and TRBJ1-2; D unclear. Germline V gene sequence: CDR1 LGHDT, CDR2 YNNKEL (reference sequence). V gave up 0 bases and J gave up 9 bases, with 14 bases separating them. This CDR3 contains 14 residues. The CDR3 here is CASSQDLGVGSYTF. DNA for the CDR3: TGTGCCAGCAGCCAAGATCTCGGGGTTGGGAGCTACACCTTC.

V is TRBV5-6 and J is TRBJ1-1; TRBD1 agrees at 9 bases. Losses at the gene ends were 0 bases for V and 10 bases for J; bases not matched to a gene: 7. The CDR3 spans 14 residues. The V gene's germline CDR1 is SGHDT and CDR2 YYEEEE. CDR3: CASSLGAGTGLAFF. The CDR3 nucleotides are TGTGCCAGCAGCTTGGGGGCTGGGACAGGGTTAGCTTTCTTT.